Following are 17 T cell receptor beta chains from one sample sequenced in a study of blood T cell repertoires in COVID-19. Assay used: immunoSEQ multiplex PCR; TCRdb lists only in-frame clones, some missing. The table has 140,000 to 150,000 clones, 85% seen once. What was sequenced was peripheral blood. The receptors here all came from a woman aged 40 to 55 with active or convalescent COVID-19.

This rearrangement joins TRBV25-1 to TRBJ2-5; 10 nucleotides match TRBD1. There are 17 residues in the CDR3. Germline V lookup: CDR1 MGHDK, CDR2 SYGVNS. Trimming at V came to 2 bases and at J to 3 bases, leaving 9 bases not matched to a gene. DNA of the CDR3: TGTGCCAGCAGTGAAAGAAGCCCGGACAGGGGGAAAGAGACCCAGTACTTC. This encodes CASSERSPDRGKETQYF. Drawing the rest from reference TRBV25-1 and TRBJ2-5, the complete variable domain is EADIYQTPRYLVIGTGKKITLECSQTMGHDKMYWYQQDPGMELHLIHYSYGVNSTEKGDLSSESTVSRIRTEHFPLTLESARPSHTSQYLCASSERSPDRGKETQYFGPGTRLLVL.

This clone was picked up a small number of times. The chain joins TRBV28 to TRBJ1-1; D is unclear. V lost 2 bases and J lost 0, with 16 bases in between. CDR1 is MDHEN, CDR2 SYDVKM, per germline. The CDR3 spans 17 residues. CDR3 nucleotides: TGTGCCAGCAGTTTAAGCGGGATCTTAGGCATGAACACTGAAGCTTTCTTT. Translated, it gives CASSLSGILGMNTEAFF.

The rearrangement uses TRBV10-3 and TRBJ2-3, with 8 bases identical to TRBD1. The CDR3 loop spans 16 amino acids. Losses at the gene ends were 6 bases for V and 1 base for J; bases not matched to a gene: 9. Germline V CDR1 and CDR2: ENHRY, SYGVKD. The CDR3 loop is CAISPQGVVGTDTQYF. In DNA, the CDR3 is TGTGCCATCAGCCCACAGGGGGTAGTGGGCACAGATACGCAGTATTTT.

J is TRBJ1-5 and V is TRBV19, with a tentative D call TRBD1 (5 bases). V dropped 5 bases and J dropped 3 bases, with 8 bases sitting between them. Germline lookup yields CDR1 LNHDA and CDR2 SQIVND (reference sequence). The CDR3 spans 13 residues. CDR3 DNA: TGTGCCAGTAGTGACAGAACCAATCAGCCCCAGCATTTT. Amino acids: CASSDRTNQPQHF.

This chain connects TRBV5-1 to TRBJ1-1; maybe TRBD1 (5 bases). This CDR3 has 14 amino acids. Trimming left V 1 base short and J 0 bases short, with 7 bases between. Germline CDR1 reads SGHRS; CDR2 reads YFSETQ. This CDR3 reads CASSLMGLNTEAFF. The DNA for the CDR3 is TGCGCCAGCAGCTTGATGGGGCTGAACACTGAAGCTTTCTTT. Together with reference TRBV5-1 and TRBJ1-1, the CDR3 gives the full variable domain: KAGVTQTPRYLIKTRGQQVTLSCSPISGHRSVSWYQQTPGQGLQFLFEYFSETQRNKGNFPGRFSGRQFSNSRSEMNVSTLELGDSALYLCASSLMGLNTEAFFGQGTRLTVV.

This clone was picked up a small number of times. CDR3 sequence (DNA): TGTGCCAGCAACCACCAGGGCGAGGAGACCCAGTACTTC. Its translation is CASNHQGEETQYF. The chain combines TRBV27 with TRBJ2-5; TRBD1 might be the D (5 bases). Germline assignment: CDR1 MNHEY and CDR2 SMNVEV (reference sequence). V lost 7 bases, J lost 5 bases, and 14 bases lay in between. The CDR3 is 13 amino acids.

The chain joins TRBV5-6 to TRBJ2-1; TRBD1 matches at 9 bases. The CDR3 extends over 15 amino acids. The V gene end was trimmed by 0 bases and the J gene end by 5 bases; junction bases not matched to a gene: 3. Germline CDR1 reads SGHDT; CDR2 reads YYEEEE. The CDR3: CASSLGTGANNEQFF. For the CDR3, the DNA is TGTGCCAGCAGCTTGGGGACAGGGGCCAACAATGAGCAGTTCTTC.

The chain employs TRBV28 and TRBJ1-1; 8 bases align to TRBD1. Germline CDR1 and CDR2: MDHEN and SYDVKM. V shed 3 bases, J shed 7 bases, and the junction held 7 bases outside the gene matches. This CDR3 region has 14 residues. The CDR3, as DNA: TGTGCCAGCAGTTTCCACGACAGGGGTGGTGAAGCTTTCTTT. It is translated as CASSFHDRGGEAFF.

The chain recombines TRBV10-3 with TRBJ1-2; D gene ambiguous. In germline, CDR1 is ENHRY, CDR2 SYGVKD. The V end lost 4 bases, the J end lost 0 bases, and 15 bases lay between the germline ends. The CDR3 is made up of 16 amino acids. CDR3 protein: CAISGVALGTNYGYTF. CDR3 bases: TGTGCCATCAGTGGGGTGGCCCTAGGAACTAACTATGGCTACACCTTC.

The chain is built from TRBV27 and TRBJ1-5, with 7 positions matching TRBD1. J was trimmed by 4 bases and V by 10 bases; bases with no gene match: 13. This CDR3 has 15 residues. Germline CDR1 is MNHEY and CDR2 is SMNVEV (reference sequence). The chain's CDR3 is CATRSWDRTNQPQHF. The CDR3 DNA reads as TGTGCCACCCGGTCGTGGGACAGAACTAATCAGCCCCAGCATTTT.

The rearrangement links TRBV5-4 to TRBJ1-3, with TRBD1 as a possible D gene (5 bases). Trimming took off 4 bases at V and 0 bases at J, with 14 bases between the two ends. CDR1 and CDR2 (germline): SGHNT, YYREEE (reference sequence). This CDR3 has 16 amino acids. The DNA for the CDR3 is TGTGCCAGCAGCACAAGACAGTTCAGCTCTGGAAACACCATATATTTT. It is translated as CASSTRQFSSGNTIYF.

V usage is TRBV5-4 and J usage is TRBJ1-6; 9 bases are shared with TRBD1. CDR1 SGHNT and CDR2 YYREEE come from the germline V gene (reference sequence). Trimming removed 1 base from V and 7 bases from J; junction bases left unmatched: 3. The CDR3 sequence is 15 residues long. The CDR3 DNA reads as TGTGCCAGCAGCTTGCAGGGACAGGGCAATTCACCCCTCCACTTT. It is translated as CASSLQGQGNSPLHF. The entire variable domain, with the rest obtained from reference TRBV5-4 and TRBJ1-6, is as follows: ETGVTQSPTHLIKTRGQQVTLRCSSQSGHNTVSWYQQALGQGPQFIFQYYREEENGRGNFPPRFSGLQFPNYSSELNVNALELDDSALYLCASSLQGQGNSPLHFGNGTRLTVT.

This clone was observed once. The chain is built from TRBV6-5 and TRBJ1-2, with 11 bases that match TRBD1. Looked up from germline, CDR1 is MNHEY and CDR2 is SVGAGI. Unmatched junction bases numbered 8, after V lost 6 bases and J lost 5 bases. The CDR3 loop spans 15 amino acids. In nucleotides, the CDR3 is TGTGCCAGCAGACGCGGGACAGGGGGGCTGTATGGCTACACCTTC. Protein sequence: CASRRGTGGLYGYTF.

The chain recombines TRBV11-2 with TRBJ1-1; perhaps TRBD1 as D (6 bases). CDR1 and CDR2 from the germline V gene are SGHAT and FQNNGV. CDR3 length: 13 residues. Trimming stripped 5 bases from V and 4 bases from J, with 11 bases between. The DNA for the CDR3 is TGTGCCAGCAGCCCGGCCAGGGGCACTGAAGCTTTCTTT. It encodes CASSPARGTEAFF. The full variable domain, completed using reference TRBV11-2 and TRBJ1-1, is EAGVAQSPRYKIIEKRQSVAFWCNPISGHATLYWYQQILGQGPKLLIQFQNNGVVDDSQLPKDRFSAERLKGVDSTLKIQPAKLEDSAVYLCASSPARGTEAFFGQGTRLTVV.

The chain has TRBV20-1 and TRBJ2-4, with 11 bases fitting TRBD2. The CDR3 is 14 residues long. Germline trimming cut 3 bases from V and 7 bases from J; bases unmatched to any gene: 5. Germline CDR1 is DFQATT and CDR2 is SNEGSKA (reference sequence). The CDR3 region has the DNA TGCAGTGCTAGTCCTGGGACTAGCGGCAACATTCAGTACTTC. This codes for CSASPGTSGNIQYF.

The chain links TRBV19 to TRBJ1-3; 9 bases align to TRBD1. CDR3 size: 15 residues. Germline lookup yields CDR1 LNHDA and CDR2 SQIVND (reference sequence). V was clipped by 6 bases and J by 1 base; unmatched bases: 4. In DNA form, the CDR3 reads TGTGCCAGTAGAAGGGACAGGGCTTCTGGAAACACCATATATTTT. It specifies CASRRDRASGNTIYF.

The genes are TRBV7-2 and TRBJ1-2, with D possibly matching TRBD1 (6 bases). Looked up from germline, CDR1 is SGHTA and CDR2 is FQGNSA. This CDR3 contains 15 residues. V shed 5 bases and J shed 4 bases, with 17 bases lying between them. The CDR3 DNA reads as TGTGCCAGCAGCCCCGAGGGGGGGCGCAGCTATGGCTACACCTTC. Protein product: CASSPEGGRSYGYTF.